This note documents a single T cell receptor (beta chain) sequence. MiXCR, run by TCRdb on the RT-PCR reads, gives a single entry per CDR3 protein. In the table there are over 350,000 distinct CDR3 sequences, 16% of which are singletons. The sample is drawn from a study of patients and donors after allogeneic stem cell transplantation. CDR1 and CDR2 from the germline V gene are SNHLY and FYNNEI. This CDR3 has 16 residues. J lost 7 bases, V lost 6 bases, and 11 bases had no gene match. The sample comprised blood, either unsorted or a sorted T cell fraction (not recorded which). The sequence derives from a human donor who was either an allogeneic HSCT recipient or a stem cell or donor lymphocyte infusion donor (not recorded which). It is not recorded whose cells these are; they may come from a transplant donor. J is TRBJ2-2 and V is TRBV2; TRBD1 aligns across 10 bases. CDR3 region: CASRTGTGALGGELFF. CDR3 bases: TGTGCCAGCAGAACCGGGACAGGGGCCCTTGGCGGGGAGCTGTTTTTT.